The 27 T cell receptor beta chains listed next were all sequenced from one sample in a study of technical replicates of blood from several donors. Profiling relied on immunoSEQ multiplex PCR, and the TCRdb table lists in-frame clones only, not all of them. The data show roughly 85,000 clones, about 94% seen once. The specimen sequenced was T cells isolated from PBMCs. The source is a human donor in good health.

The CDR3 DNA follows: TGTGCCAGCAGTTACTCTGGAAACACCATATATTTT. It specifies CASSYSGNTIYF. This sequence joins TRBV6-1 and TRBJ1-3; D gene uncertain. Germline V gene lookup returns CDR1 MNHNS and CDR2 SASEGT. The V gene lost 5 bases and the J gene lost 0 bases, with 2 bases spanning the gap. CDR3 length: 12 residues.

The J gene is TRBJ1-5, the V gene TRBV2; D gene uncertain. CDR3 length: 12 residues. Trimming pared 6 bases from V and 9 bases from J, leaving 12 bases between. Germline CDR1 SNHLY, CDR2 FYNNEI. The DNA for the CDR3 is TGTGCCAGCAGCACCGAACTAGGGCCCCAGCATTTT. This sequence encodes CASSTELGPQHF.

This chain links TRBV5-4 with TRBJ2-7; D is unclear. The CDR3 is made up of 12 amino acids. CDR1 and CDR2 from the germline V gene are SGHNT and YYREEE (reference sequence). The V end lost 2 bases, the J end lost 4 bases, and 7 bases lay between the germline ends. CDR3 amino acids: CASSFSGYEQYF. CDR3 coding DNA: TGTGCCAGCAGCTTCTCGGGTTACGAGCAGTACTTC.

The chain employs TRBV11-2 and TRBJ2-5; TRBD2 aligns across 7 bases. The V gene end was trimmed by 3 bases and the J gene end by 4 bases; junction bases not matched to a gene: 2. The CDR3 runs 13 residues. CDR1 and CDR2 from the germline V gene are SGHAT and FQNNGV. The CDR3 loop reads CASSFAGVETQYF. CDR3 coding DNA: TGTGCCAGCAGCTTCGCGGGAGTAGAGACCCAGTACTTC.

DNA of the CDR3: TGTGCCAGCAGACTCGGCCGGGGTCACAATGAGCAGTTCTTC. Amino acids: CASRLGRGHNEQFF. The chain joins TRBV6-5 to TRBJ2-1, with a possible D match to TRBD2 (5 bases). The CDR3 extends over 14 amino acids. Between the trimmed V and J ends, which lost 6 bases and 5 bases, there was a span of 14 bases. Germline assignment: CDR1 MNHEY and CDR2 SVGAGI.

The chain has TRBV6-5 and TRBJ2-7, with 7 nucleotides matching TRBD1. The ends lost 5 bases at V and 0 bases at J; junction bases unmatched: 7. CDR1 and CDR2 (germline): MNHEY, SVGAGI. The CDR3 has 15 residues. The CDR3 protein is CASSQRQGSSYEQYF. The DNA of the CDR3 is TGTGCCAGCAGTCAACGACAGGGAAGCTCCTACGAGCAGTACTTC.

The chain uses TRBV15 and TRBJ2-7; 10 bases line up with TRBD2. Germline V lookup: CDR1 LNHNV, CDR2 YYDKDF (reference sequence). V shed 6 bases and J 4 bases; nucleotides not matched to a gene: 6. This CDR3 comprises 14 residues. In nucleotides, the CDR3 is TGTGCCACCAGACCTAGCGGGAGCAAATACGAGCAGTACTTC. Protein: CATRPSGSKYEQYF.

The gene calls are TRBV5-1 and TRBJ2-1, with D maybe TRBD1 (5 bases). Trimming stripped 0 bases from V and 8 bases from J, with 15 bases between. CDR3 length: 15 residues. The germline CDR1 and CDR2 sequences are SGHRS and YFSETQ. The CDR3 is CASSLGSRVADEQFF. CDR3 nucleotides: TGCGCCAGCAGCTTGGGCTCCAGGGTGGCGGATGAGCAGTTCTTC.

The table lists this clone with a count of one. The V gene is TRBV20-1, the J gene TRBJ1-3; D ambiguous. Germline assignment: CDR1 DFQATT and CDR2 SNEGSKA (reference sequence). The CDR3 totals 11 residues. The germline V and J ends were trimmed by 5 bases and 9 bases, with 11 bases remaining between them. This chain's CDR3 is CSAGPAGTIYF. For the CDR3, the DNA is TGCAGTGCTGGACCGGCGGGCACCATATATTTT.

CDR3 in DNA: TGTGCCAGCAGAACAAGGGACTTTATGTCCGGGGAGCTGTTTTTT. Protein product: CASRTRDFMSGELFF. The rearrangement links TRBV7-6 to TRBJ2-2, with a possible D match to TRBD2 (6 bases). The germline gives CDR1 SGHVS, CDR2 FNYEAQ. V was pared by 6 bases and J by 6 bases, with 17 bases between. The CDR3 consists of 15 residues. Filled out from reference TRBV7-6 and TRBJ2-2, the complete variable domain reads GAGVSQSPRYKVTKRGQDVALRCDPISGHVSLYWYRQALGQGPEFLTYFNYEAQQDKSGLPNDRFSAERPEGSISTLTIQRTEQRDSAMYRCASRTRDFMSGELFFGEGSRLTVL.

The rearrangement links TRBV7-9 to TRBJ1-2; 8 bases fit TRBD1. With V trimmed by 2 bases and J by 6 bases, 8 bases remained unmatched. Germline loops: CDR1 SEHNR, CDR2 FQNEAQ (reference sequence). This CDR3 has 15 residues. The DNA for the CDR3 is TGTGCCAGCAGCTTAATGAGGGGACAGGCCGATGGCTACACCTTC. Protein product: CASSLMRGQADGYTF.

This clone was seen more than once but under ten times. The J gene is TRBJ2-1, the V gene TRBV5-1, with 12 nucleotides matching TRBD2. This CDR3 is 18 amino acids long. J was trimmed by 4 bases and V by 0 bases; bases with no gene match: 8. Germline loops: CDR1 SGHRS, CDR2 YFSETQ. The CDR3 coding sequence is TGCGCCAGCAGCTTGGGATCCCTAGCGGGGGGGCGATACAATGAGCAGTTCTTC. This encodes CASSLGSLAGGRYNEQFF.

The gene calls are TRBV5-4 and TRBJ2-2; TRBD2 might be the D (5 bases). Between the trimmed V and J ends, which lost 2 bases and 5 bases, there was a span of 13 bases. Per the germline V gene, CDR1 is SGHNT and CDR2 is YYREEE (reference sequence). This CDR3 spans 15 amino acids. The CDR3 DNA reads TGTGCCAGCAGCTTCACTAGATTGGGGACCGGGGAGCTGTTTTTT. It codes for CASSFTRLGTGELFF.

The chain combines TRBV4-1 with TRBJ1-4; no firm D call. Germline V gives CDR1 MGHRA, CDR2 YSYEKL. This CDR3 is built from 15 residues. Trimming left V 0 bases short and J 8 bases short, with 13 bases between. The DNA of the CDR3 is TGCGCCAGCAGCCAAGACCCGACCCCGGGAGAAAAACTGTTTTTT. Protein product: CASSQDPTPGEKLFF.

J is TRBJ1-1 and V is TRBV10-2, with D possibly matching TRBD1 (6 bases). V lost 4 bases and J 6 bases, leaving 12 bases between the germline ends. This CDR3 has 13 residues. Germline values: CDR1 WSHSY, CDR2 SAAADI. This CDR3 is CASSVTGMAEAFF. Here the CDR3 DNA reads TGCGCCAGCAGTGTTACAGGGATGGCTGAAGCTTTCTTT.

The V call is TRBV28, the J call TRBJ2-5, with D unresolved. The germline V gene has CDR1 MDHEN and CDR2 SYDVKM. This CDR3 comprises 13 residues. V gave up 7 bases and J gave up 1 base, with 10 bases separating them. The chain's CDR3 is CASMLRRQETQYF. CDR3 nucleotides: TGTGCCAGCATGCTACGTCGCCAAGAGACCCAGTACTTC.

This clone was observed a few times. The gene calls are TRBV7-9 and TRBJ2-1; 7 nucleotides align to TRBD1. This CDR3 contains 12 residues. Germline CDR1 and CDR2: SEHNR and FQNEAQ (reference sequence). V dropped 5 bases and J dropped 9; count of bases not matched to a gene: 4. CDR3 sequence: CASSRTGVEQFF. The DNA for the CDR3 is TGTGCCAGCAGCCGGACAGGAGTTGAGCAGTTCTTC.

V and J are TRBV25-1 and TRBJ1-3, with TRBD1 as a possible D gene (5 bases). V lost 3 bases and J lost 1, with 13 bases in between. The CDR3 spans 16 residues. Germline V gene lookup returns CDR1 MGHDK and CDR2 SYGVNS. CDR3 loop: CASSDQGRLSGNTIYF. For the CDR3, the DNA is TGTGCCAGCAGTGACCAGGGAAGGCTGTCTGGAAACACCATATATTTT.

Note on this clone: Other DNA sequences within the sample encode an identical CDR3. The J gene is TRBJ1-4, the V gene TRBV19, with TRBD1 identical over 8 bases. The V and J ends lost 4 bases and 5 bases, in that order; junction bases with no gene match: 3. The CDR3 contains 14 residues. Looked up from germline, CDR1 is LNHDA and CDR2 is SQIVND (reference sequence). The CDR3 DNA is TGTGCCAGTAGTAGGACAGGGTCGAATGAAAAACTGTTTTTT. Its protein is CASSRTGSNEKLFF.

The rearrangement links TRBV5-1 to TRBJ2-5; the D gene is possibly TRBD2 (5 bases). V was pared by 3 bases and J by 2 bases, with 14 bases between. CDR3 length: 15 residues. The germline CDR1 and CDR2 sequences are SGHRS and YFSETQ. The CDR3 nucleotides are TGCGCCAGCAGCTCCCTTCAAGCGGTTCAAGAGACCCAGTACTTC. The encoded protein is CASSSLQAVQETQYF.

The CDR3 coding sequence is TGTGCCAGCAGTTTATCGCCTCGGGACAGCCTCACAGATACGCAGTATTTT. This encodes CASSLSPRDSLTDTQYF. V is TRBV28 and J is TRBJ2-3, with 7 bases lining up with TRBD1. The V segment lost 1 base and the J segment 2 bases; nucleotides outside the gene matches: 9. Germline CDR1 reads MDHEN; CDR2 reads SYDVKM. The length of the CDR3 is 17 residues.

This clone was seen a single time. The chain has TRBV2 and TRBJ2-7; 11 positions match TRBD2. The CDR3 totals 14 residues. V was pared by 8 bases and J by 4 bases, with 7 bases of the junction left unmatched. The germline V gene encodes CDR1 SNHLY and CDR2 FYNNEI. DNA for the CDR3: TGTGCCAGCCGAATAGCGGGGGGGCGGTACGAGCAGTACTTC. This encodes CASRIAGGRYEQYF.

V is TRBV28 and J is TRBJ1-1, with a weak D call TRBD1 (6 bases). V lost 4 bases to trimming and J lost 11 bases, with 14 bases between them. The CDR3 sequence is 12 residues long. Looked up from germline, CDR1 is MDHEN and CDR2 is SYDVKM. The CDR3 sequence is CASSYPGQPAFF. CDR3 nucleotide sequence: TGTGCCAGCAGTTATCCTGGACAGCCGGCTTTCTTT.

The genes are TRBV19 and TRBJ1-5; D unresolved. This CDR3 has 13 amino acids. Germline assignment: CDR1 LNHDA and CDR2 SQIVND (reference sequence). The V gene lost 7 bases and the J gene lost 3 bases, with 10 bases spanning the gap. As DNA, the CDR3 is TGTGCCAGTAAATCAGATTTCAATCAGCCCCAGCATTTT. Residues: CASKSDFNQPQHF.

The J gene is TRBJ1-5, the V gene TRBV6-1; weak D call: TRBD1 (5 bases). This CDR3 region has 15 residues. Germline V gene sequence: CDR1 MNHNS, CDR2 SASEGT. The V end was cut by 5 bases, the J end by 1 base, with 12 bases between. The CDR3 reads CASSRGLPSNQPQHF. For the CDR3, the DNA is TGTGCCAGCAGTAGGGGTCTTCCGAGCAATCAGCCCCAGCATTTT.

V is TRBV2 and J is TRBJ2-1; D gene ambiguous. Trimming left V 3 bases short and J 13 bases short, with 4 bases between. The CDR3 runs 9 residues. CDR1 is SNHLY, CDR2 FYNNEI, per germline. CDR3 nucleotides: TGTGCCAGCAGTGATCTTCAGTTCTTC. This encodes CASSDLQFF.

As regards this clone: A junction end diverges from the germline sequence, so it may reflect a read error. The chain recombines TRBV15 with TRBJ1-1; D possibly corresponds to TRBD1 (5 bases). The germline V gene encodes CDR1 LNHNV and CDR2 YYDKDF (reference sequence). This CDR3 contains 14 residues. This CDR3 reads CATSRDHGGMGLNF. DNA of the CDR3: TGTGCCACCAGCAGAGATCACGGGGGGATGGGCTTGAACTTT.